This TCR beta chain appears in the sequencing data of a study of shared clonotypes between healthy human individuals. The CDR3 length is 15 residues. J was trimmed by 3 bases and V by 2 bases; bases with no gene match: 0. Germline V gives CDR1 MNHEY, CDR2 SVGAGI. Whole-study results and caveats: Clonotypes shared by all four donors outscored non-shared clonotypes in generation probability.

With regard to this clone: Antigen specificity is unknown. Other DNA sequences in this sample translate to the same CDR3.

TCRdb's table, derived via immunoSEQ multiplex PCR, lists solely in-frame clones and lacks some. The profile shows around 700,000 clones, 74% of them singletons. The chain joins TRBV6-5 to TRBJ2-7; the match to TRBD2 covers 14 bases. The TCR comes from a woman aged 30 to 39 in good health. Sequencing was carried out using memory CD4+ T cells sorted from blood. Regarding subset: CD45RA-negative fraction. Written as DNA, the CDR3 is TGTGCCAGCAGTTACGGGACTAGCGGGAGCTACGAGCAGTACTTC. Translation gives CASSYGTSGSYEQYF.